These T cell receptor beta chains were read from a single sample in a study of shared clonotypes between healthy human individuals. TCRdb keeps only in-frame clones here, not all; method: immunoSEQ multiplex PCR. The data contain about 600,000 clones, around 78% of them seen just once; the ten biggest clones take up around 12%. Material: PBMCs. The receptors come from a woman aged 40 to 49 in good health. Some clones in this sample may be carry-over from other donors' samples. Both conserved end residues are part of each CDR3. A D gene is named only where the DNA matches it firmly. Rows may omit the clone size; those that give it use once, few, many or a size class.

TRBV11-2	TRBJ2-2	NA	few	CASSSLVSGELFF	TGTGCCAGCAGCTCGCTAGTATCGGGGGAGCTGTTTTTT
TRBV4-2	TRBJ2-1	NA	NA	CASSPKPGDYNEQFF	TGTGCCAGCAGCCCAAAGCCGGGCGACTACAATGAGCAGTTCTTC
TRBV7-2	TRBJ2-7	NA	NA	CASSLVVSVSYEQYF	TGTGCCAGCAGCTTAGTTGTCAGTGTCTCCTACGAGCAGTACTTC
TRBV28	TRBJ1-5	TRBD1	NA	CASSLGTGGLEQPQHF	TGTGCCAGCAGTTTAGGGACAGGGGGCTTGGAGCAGCCCCAGCATTTT
TRBV7-8	TRBJ1-1	TRBD1	NA	CASSIRTGANTEAFF	TGTGCCAGCAGCATAAGGACAGGGGCGAACACTGAAGCTTTCTTT
TRBV10-3	TRBJ1-4	NA	many	CAISEPRDEKLFF	TGTGCCATCAGTGAGCCGCGGGATGAAAAACTGTTTTTT
TRBV29-1	TRBJ1-1	NA	NA	CSVASGASNTVAFF	TGCAGCGTTGCCTCCGGGGCGTCGAACACTGTGGCTTTCTTT
TRBV7-7	TRBJ2-1	NA	once	CASSLGAALEQFF	TGTGCTAGCAGCTTAGGTGCAGCCCTAGAGCAGTTCTTC
TRBV27	TRBJ1-2	NA	NA	CASSPIGGTRYGYTF	TGTGCCAGCAGCCCCATTGGGGGGACCCGCTATGGCTACACCTTC
TRBV15	TRBJ1-3	NA	few	CATSREAAVGNTIYF	TGTGCCACCAGCAGAGAGGCGGCAGTTGGAAACACCATATATTTT
TRBV7-6	TRBJ2-3	TRBD2	NA	CASSEWTSATDTQYF	TGTGCCAGCAGCGAGTGGACTAGTGCCACAGATACGCAGTATTTT
TRBV28	TRBJ2-2	TRBD1	NA	CASSRQGAGSGELFF	TGTGCCAGCAGTAGACAGGGGGCTGGGTCCGGGGAGCTGTTTTTT
TRBV7-3	TRBJ2-1	NA	NA	CASSTGASYNEQFF	TGTGCCAGCAGTACAGGAGCCTCCTACAATGAGCAGTTCTTC
TRBV4-3	TRBJ2-5	TRBD1	NA	CASSPGTGVQETQYF	TGCGCCAGCAGCCCGGGGACAGGAGTGCAAGAGACCCAGTACTTC
TRBV30	TRBJ2-6	NA	NA	CAQASGANVLTF	TGTGCCCAGGCCTCTGGGGCCAACGTCCTGACTTTC
TRBV4-2	TRBJ1-3	NA	NA	CASSQDWQGVGNTIYF	TGTGCCAGCAGCCAAGATTGGCAGGGTGTTGGAAACACCATATATTTT
TRBV11-2	TRBJ2-7	NA	NA	CASIPLLGGQAEQYF	TGTGCCAGCATACCTCTTTTGGGGGGACAAGCCGAGCAGTACTTC
TRBV28	TRBJ1-1	NA	NA	CASSLWRGRNTEAFF	TGTGCCAGCAGTTTATGGAGGGGAAGGAACACTGAAGCTTTCTTT
TRBV7-2	TRBJ2-5	NA	few	CASRNKGPHETQYF	TGTGCCAGCAGAAATAAGGGACCACACGAGACCCAGTACTTC